This T cell receptor beta chain came from a study of blood T cell repertoires in COVID-19. Profiling relied on immunoSEQ multiplex PCR, and the TCRdb table lists in-frame clones only, not all of them. The repertoire holds under 300,000 clones, with approximately 86% as singletons. The CDR3 runs to 17 residues. V was cut by 5 bases and J by 3 bases, with 21 bases left in between. Germline V CDR1 and CDR2: MDHEN, SYDVKM. Sequencing input: PBMCs or T cells enriched from blood (not recorded which). The receptor was isolated from a woman in her forties or fifties who had recovered from COVID-19. This chain links TRBV28 with TRBJ2-3; D is possibly TRBD2 (6 bases). The DNA for the CDR3 is TGTGCCAGCAGTAGGTCCGGGGGAGCGACCCCTACAGATACGCAGTATTTT. This gives the protein CASSRSGGATPTDTQYF.